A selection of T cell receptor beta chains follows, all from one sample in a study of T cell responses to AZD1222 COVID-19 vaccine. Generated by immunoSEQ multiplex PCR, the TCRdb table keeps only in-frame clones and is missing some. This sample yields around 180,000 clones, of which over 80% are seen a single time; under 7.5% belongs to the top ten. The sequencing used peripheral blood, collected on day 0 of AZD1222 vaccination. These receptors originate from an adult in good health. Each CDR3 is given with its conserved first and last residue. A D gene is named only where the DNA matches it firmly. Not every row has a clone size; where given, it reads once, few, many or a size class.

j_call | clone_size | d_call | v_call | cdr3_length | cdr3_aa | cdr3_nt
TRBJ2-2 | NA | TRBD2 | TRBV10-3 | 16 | CAIRRGREGRTGELFF | TGTGCCATCAGAAGAGGGCGGGAGGGCCGCACCGGGGAGCTGTTTTTT
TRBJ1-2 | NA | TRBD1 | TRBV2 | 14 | CASSSPGQVVGYTF | TGTGCCAGCAGTTCTCCCGGACAGGTAGTCGGCTACACCTTC
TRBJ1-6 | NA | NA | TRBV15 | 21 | CATSRVRYRTLTGVPNSPLHF | TGTGCCACCAGCAGAGTAAGGTATAGGACTCTAACGGGGGTGCCTAATTCACCCCTCCACTTT
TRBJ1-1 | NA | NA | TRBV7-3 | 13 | CASSLRAEGEAFF | TGTGCCAGCAGCTTAAGGGCCGAGGGTGAAGCTTTCTTT
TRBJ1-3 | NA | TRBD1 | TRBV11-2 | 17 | CASSRRTGLSSGNTIYF | TGTGCCAGCAGCCGACGGACAGGGCTCAGCTCTGGAAACACCATATATTTT
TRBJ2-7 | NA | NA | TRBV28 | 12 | CASSTRRYEQYF | TGTGCCAGCAGTACCCGACGCTACGAGCAGTACTTC
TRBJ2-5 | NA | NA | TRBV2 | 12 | CASRTGQETQYF | TGTGCCAGCAGGACAGGCCAAGAGACCCAGTACTTC
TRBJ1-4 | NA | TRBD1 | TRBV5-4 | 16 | CASSQKTQGRNEKLFF | TGTGCCAGCAGCCAAAAGACACAGGGGAGGAATGAAAAACTGTTTTTT
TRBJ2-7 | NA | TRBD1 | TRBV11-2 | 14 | CASSSGQGSYEQYF | TGTGCCAGCAGCTCAGGACAGGGCTCCTACGAGCAGTACTTC
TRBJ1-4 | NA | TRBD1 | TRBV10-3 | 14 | CATTPGQNNEKLFF | TGTGCCACGACTCCGGGACAGAATAATGAAAAACTGTTTTTT
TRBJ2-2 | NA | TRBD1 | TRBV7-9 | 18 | CASSHGTGGWSNTGELFF | TGTGCCAGCAGCCACGGGACAGGGGGTTGGTCGAACACCGGGGAGCTGTTTTTT
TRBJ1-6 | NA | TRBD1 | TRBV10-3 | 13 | CAIAGTENSPLHF | TGTGCCATCGCCGGGACAGAAAATTCACCCCTCCACTTT
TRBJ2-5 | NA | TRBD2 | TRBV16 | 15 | CASSQPSGSSETQYF | TGTGCCAGCAGCCAACCTAGCGGGAGTTCCGAGACCCAGTACTTC
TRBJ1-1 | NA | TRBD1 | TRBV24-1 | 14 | CATSDPGTGERSFF | TGTGCCACCAGTGATCCCGGCACAGGGGAGAGGTCTTTCTTT
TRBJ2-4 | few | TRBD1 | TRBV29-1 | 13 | CSVWGDRGLFQYF | TGCAGCGTATGGGGGGACAGGGGGCTGTTTCAGTACTTC
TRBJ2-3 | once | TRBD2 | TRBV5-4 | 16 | CASSSGASGGFDTQYF | TGTGCCAGCAGCTCGGGGGCTAGCGGGGGGTTCGATACGCAGTATTTT
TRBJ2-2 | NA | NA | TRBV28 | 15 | CASSLWRDDTGELFF | TGTGCCAGCAGTTTATGGCGGGATGACACCGGGGAGCTGTTTTTT
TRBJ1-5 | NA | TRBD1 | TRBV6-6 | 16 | CASSYPRDRGGQPQHF | TGTGCCAGCAGTTACCCCCGGGACAGGGGAGGTCAGCCCCAGCATTTT
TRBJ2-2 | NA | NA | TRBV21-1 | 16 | CASSKEGRGNTGELFF | TGTGCCAGCAGCAAAGAAGGACGGGGGAACACCGGGGAGCTGTTTTTT
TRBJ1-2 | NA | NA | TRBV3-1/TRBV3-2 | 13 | CASSPGRVGGYTF | TGTGCCAGCAGCCCTGGGAGGGTGGGGGGCTACACCTTC
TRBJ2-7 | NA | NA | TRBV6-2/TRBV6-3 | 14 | CASSYFSTAYEQYF | TGTGCCAGCAGTTACTTCTCCACAGCCTACGAGCAGTACTTC